This T cell receptor beta chain came from a study of breast tumors, draining lymph nodes, adjacent tissues. This clonotype came up many times. One entry per CDR3 protein results from TCRdb running MiXCR on the multiplex PCR reads. The profile covers about 200,000 distinct CDR3 sequences, with approximately 31% appearing a single time and more than 4% taken by the ten largest. The lymph nodes were axillary draining lymph nodes from breast cancer patients. This TCR derives from a female donor with breast cancer. Some clones in this sample may be carry-over from other donors' samples. The sample taken for sequencing was axillary lymph node tissue.

The CDR3 protein is CASSQEWGATNEKLFF. CDR3 nucleotide sequence: TGCGCCAGCAGCCAAGAGTGGGGGGCAACTAATGAAAAACTGTTTTTT. The gene calls are TRBV4-1 and TRBJ1-4, with D tentatively TRBD1 (5 bases). Germline CDR1 and CDR2: MGHRA and YSYEKL. There are 16 residues in the CDR3. V lost 0 bases, J lost 0 bases, and 8 bases lay in between.